This T cell receptor beta chain was sequenced for a study of cytomegalovirus exposure and HLA in healthy donors. The CDR3 contains 13 residues. V dropped 0 bases and J dropped 8 bases, with 8 bases sitting between them. Germline lookup yields CDR1 MNHEY and CDR2 SMNVEV (reference sequence). Study-wide results and limits: Subsequent analysis of the roughly 120 validation repertoires found a tendency for first-cohort TCR clusters to co-occur. The study flagged approximately 180 TCR beta chains as cytomegalovirus-associated.

Generated by immunoSEQ multiplex PCR, the TCRdb table keeps only in-frame clones and is missing some. The sample lists some 230,000 clones, just over 90% occurring once. On this clone: Its antigen is not identified.

This chain joins TRBV27 and TRBJ2-1; D remains ambiguous. Sequenced input: PBMCs. The clonotype was recovered from a woman in her late teens or twenties in good health and CMV-seronegative. CDR3 residues: CASSLSESHEQFF. CDR3 nucleotides: TGTGCCAGCAGTTTATCGGAGTCCCATGAGCAGTTCTTC.